The 20 T cell receptor beta chains in this list originate from one sample, sequenced in a study of human CD8 memory T cell subsets. By UMI-labeled 5' RACE, the TCR beta libraries were made. TCRdb re-called the 5' RACE reads; every CDR3 protein appears as one record, without DNA. The repertoire table contains roughly 5,600 distinct CDR3 sequences. The sequencing input was CD8+ effector memory T cells (TEM) sorted from PBMCs. Sample subset: effector memory CD8 T cells, CCR7- CD45RO+ CD95+. These receptors were obtained from a human donor in good health.

The chain has TRBV2 and TRBJ2-2; TCRdb's D gene call, TRBD2, goes unchecked for lack of DNA. From germline, CDR1 is SNHLY and CDR2 FYNNEI. The CDR3 totals 16 residues. CDR3 protein: CASRGTSGNPPGELFF. Full variable domain (remainder filled in from reference TRBV2 and TRBJ2-2): EPEVTQTPSHQVTQMGQEVILRCVPISNHLYFYWYRQILGQKVEFLVSFYNNEISEKSEIFDDQFSVERPDGSNFTLKIRSTKLEDSAMYFCASRGTSGNPPGELFFGEGSRLTVL.

V usage is TRBV9 and J usage is TRBJ2-3; there is no DNA to check the TCRdb D call of TRBD1. Germline CDR1 reads SGDLS; CDR2 reads YYNGEE. CDR3 length: 14 residues. The CDR3 loop is CASSPPVGIDTQYF.

V gene TRBV13 combines with J gene TRBJ2-1; TCRdb's D call, TRBD2, is unchecked because there is no DNA. The CDR3 spans 14 residues. Germline V gene sequence: CDR1 PRHDT, CDR2 FYEKMQ (reference sequence). The CDR3 is CASSPRRERNEQFF.

The V gene is TRBV18, the J gene TRBJ2-1; TCRdb designates TRBD1, a call that cannot be tested without DNA. The CDR3 consists of 15 residues. CDR1 and CDR2 from the germline V gene are KGHSH and LQKENI. The CDR3 region is CASSPRDRNYNEQFF.

This chain uses TRBV5-1 with TRBJ2-7; TCRdb returns TRBD1, unconfirmable since there is no DNA. Germline V CDR1 and CDR2: SGHRS, YFSETQ. The CDR3 covers 16 residues. CDR3 residues: CASSHPRDRGSYEQYF.

The chain couples TRBV3-1 to TRBJ2-7; no DNA is available, so the TRBD2 call from TCRdb remains unchecked. This CDR3 has 14 amino acids. Germline CDR1 and CDR2: LGHDT and YNNKEL (reference sequence). The CDR3 is CASSKRGYAYEQYF.

The V call is TRBV7-2, the J call TRBJ2-7. The CDR3 loop spans 13 amino acids. Germline CDR1 is SGHTA and CDR2 is FQGNSA. The CDR3 spells CASSLVASSEQYF.

This sequence joins TRBV7-8 and TRBJ2-5; lacking DNA, the TRBD1 call made by TCRdb goes unchecked. The length of the CDR3 is 14 residues. Germline V gene sequence: CDR1 SGHVS, CDR2 FQNEAQ. The CDR3 region is CASCLSGGVETQYF.

V and J are TRBV5-1 and TRBJ2-7; TCRdb designates TRBD2, a call that cannot be tested without DNA. The CDR3 length is 16 residues. Germline V lookup: CDR1 SGHRS, CDR2 YFSETQ. CDR3 sequence reads: CASSYGLAGGPGEQYF. Drawing the rest from reference TRBV5-1 and TRBJ2-7, the complete variable domain is KAGVTQTPRYLIKTRGQQVTLSCSPISGHRSVSWYQQTPGQGLQFLFEYFSETQRNKGNFPGRFSGRQFSNSRSEMNVSTLELGDSALYLCASSYGLAGGPGEQYFGPGTRLTVT.

This clonotype ranks as medium-sized (0.01 to 0.1%) in terms of frequency. The chain carries TRBV20-1 and TRBJ2-2; lacking DNA, the TRBD2 call made by TCRdb goes unchecked. CDR1 and CDR2 from the germline V gene are DFQATT and SNEGSKA (reference sequence). The CDR3 runs 14 residues. CDR3 loop: CSARGPFDTGELFF.

This clonotype ranks as large in terms of frequency. The chain recombines TRBV28 with TRBJ2-1. Germline values: CDR1 MDHEN, CDR2 SYDVKM. CDR3 length equals 15 residues. This CDR3 is CASSLWLGTYNEQFF.

The gene calls are TRBV5-1 and TRBJ2-1. Germline loops: CDR1 SGHRS, CDR2 YFSETQ. The CDR3 sequence is 14 residues long. CDR3 sequence reads: CASSLLGVGNEQFF.

This rearrangement joins TRBV20-1 to TRBJ1-2; TCRdb lists TRBD1, though no DNA is available to test this call. The CDR3 is made up of 11 amino acids. CDR1 DFQATT and CDR2 SNEGSKA come from the germline V gene (reference sequence). The CDR3 loop reads CSARVQGINTF.

The V call is TRBV25-1, the J call TRBJ2-5; as DNA is missing, the TRBD1 call by TCRdb cannot be tested. CDR1 is MGHDK, CDR2 SYGVNS, per germline. The CDR3 totals 15 residues. CDR3 sequence reads: CASSEFRGGEETQYF.

The rearrangement uses TRBV29-1 and TRBJ2-7; absent DNA, TCRdb's TRBD1 call cannot be checked. This CDR3 is 12 amino acids long. The germline V gene encodes CDR1 SQVTM and CDR2 ANQGSEA. The CDR3 reads CSVTGADYEQYF.

The chain is built from TRBV7-6 and TRBJ2-3; the D call of TRBD1 rests on TCRdb alone, since no DNA is present to check it. Germline CDR1 is SGHVS and CDR2 is FNYEAQ. The CDR3 is 16 residues long. CDR3 amino acids: CASSLKSGRTTDTQYF.

The CDR3 spells CAISEPREVGNEQFF. The chain has TRBV10-3 and TRBJ2-1; the D call from TCRdb, TRBD2, cannot be confirmed without DNA. This CDR3 is 15 amino acids long. Germline lookup yields CDR1 ENHRY and CDR2 SYGVKD.

This clonotype registers medium-sized (0.01 to 0.1%) by frequency. The chain joins TRBV6-1 to TRBJ1-4. This CDR3 comprises 13 residues. The germline V gene encodes CDR1 MNHNS and CDR2 SASEGT. The CDR3 loop is CASRRTVEEKLFF.

The J gene is TRBJ2-7, the V gene TRBV5-1; with no DNA, the TCRdb D assignment of TRBD2 cannot be verified. Germline V gives CDR1 SGHRS, CDR2 YFSETQ. The CDR3 spans 16 residues. This chain's CDR3 is CASSFLAGDPSYEQYF.

V and J are TRBV13 and TRBJ2-1; the D call of TRBD1 rests on TCRdb alone, since no DNA is present to check it. Per the germline V gene, CDR1 is PRHDT and CDR2 is FYEKMQ (reference sequence). The CDR3 contains 17 residues. This CDR3 reads CASSYPGEGSSYNEQFF.